Given below is one TCR beta chain in context. The sample belongs to a study of control samples from healthy donors and cancer patients. TCRdb keeps only in-frame clones here, not all; method: immunoSEQ multiplex PCR. The table includes tens of thousands of clones, about 95% detected once. This receptor was obtained from a man under 40 in good health. Sequencing input: blood.

In DNA form, the CDR3 reads TGTGCCAGCAGCACCCGACATAACAGCGGCCCCGCGAATGAGCAGTTCTTC. Protein: CASSTRHNSGPANEQFF. J is TRBJ2-1 and V is TRBV9, with D maybe TRBD2 (5 bases). Trimming left V 4 bases short and J 7 bases short, with 24 bases between. Germline V gene data show CDR1 as SGDLS and CDR2 as YYNGEE. CDR3 size: 17 residues.